This T cell receptor beta chain is from a study of T cell repertoires in cytomegalovirus infection. The CDR3 spans 12 residues. Germline CDR1 reads MDHEN; CDR2 reads SYDVKM. V was cut by 6 bases and J by 10 bases, with 12 bases left in between. TCRdb independently ran MiXCR on the reads; one entry per CDR3 protein. The data contain some 400,000 distinct CDR3 sequences, under 40% of them seen just once; the ten biggest clones take up about 13%. General study results and limits: HLA-C-restricted TCR beta clonotypes specific for CMV led the ex vivo response.

A remark on this clonotype: No antigen is known for it.

The genes are TRBV28 and TRBJ2-2; perhaps TRBD2 as D (5 bases). This receptor was obtained from a human donor in good health (CMV status not recorded). Some clones in this sample may be carry-over from other donors' samples. Sequencing was done on a sample of PBMCs. CDR3 coding DNA: TGTGCCAGCAGCCCCCCGGAGGTGGAGCTGTTTTTT. It specifies CASSPPEVELFF.